This record concerns one T cell receptor beta chain sequence. Antigen specificity is unknown. With 1 base removed from V and 7 bases from J, the gap between germline ends came to 13 bases. The CDR3 consists of 15 residues. From germline, CDR1 is MGHDK and CDR2 SYGVNS. RNA transcripts were the template for amplifying TCR beta CDR3 regions. A set of HTBI primers served as the primers for a first-round RT-PCR of the TCR CDR3. TCRdb itself ran the multiplex PCR reads through MiXCR, one entry per CDR3 protein. Of 500,000 to 800,000 distinct CDR3 sequences listed, 40% to 55% are singletons. This record belongs to a study of T cells in Graves' hyperthyroidism and ophthalmopathy. General observations from the study: In blood, most of the thyroid clonotypes expanded above 0.001 were also present. With a median lead of roughly 6.2 months before onset, the model predicted ophthalmopathy.

Uncontrolled infection, other autoimmune disease, pregnancy or lactation excluded patients. Clinical symptoms, serum thyroxine, TRAb, thyroid ultrasound and orbital computed tomography informed diagnoses. The sample was peripheral blood or thyroid tissue (not recorded which). The chain has TRBV25-1 and TRBJ1-4; possible D gene TRBD1, 6 bases. The clonotype comes from an adult man with Graves' disease, either hyperthyroidism or ophthalmopathy (not recorded which). The DNA of the CDR3 is TGTGCCAGCAGTGAATTTCGGGGGGCCACTGAAAAACTGTTTTTT. Translation: CASSEFRGATEKLFF.